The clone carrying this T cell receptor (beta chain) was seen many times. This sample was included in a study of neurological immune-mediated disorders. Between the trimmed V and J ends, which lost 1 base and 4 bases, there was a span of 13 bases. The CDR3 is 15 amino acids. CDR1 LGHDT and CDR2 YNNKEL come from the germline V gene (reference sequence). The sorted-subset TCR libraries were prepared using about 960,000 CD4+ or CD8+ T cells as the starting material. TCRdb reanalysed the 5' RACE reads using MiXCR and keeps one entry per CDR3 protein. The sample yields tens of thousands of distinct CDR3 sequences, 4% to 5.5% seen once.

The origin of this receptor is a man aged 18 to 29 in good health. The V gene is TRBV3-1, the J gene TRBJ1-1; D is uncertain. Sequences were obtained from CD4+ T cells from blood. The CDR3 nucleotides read TGTGCCAGCAGCCAAGGGGATCTCCGGGGCACTGAAGCTTTCTTT. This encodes CASSQGDLRGTEAFF.